Listed below are T cell receptor beta chains from one sample, sequenced in a study of T-cell reconstitution after alpha-beta-depleted transplantation in children. TCRdb itself ran the PCR reads through MiXCR, one entry per CDR3 protein. The sample holds some 150,000 distinct CDR3 sequences, roughly 8.8% seen once. The specimen comprised PBMCs, mostly from graft donor cells, sampled 180 days after TCRalphabeta/CD19-depleted stem cell transplant. These receptors all come from a female patient aged 2-9 years who had a stem cell transplant for congenital amegakaryocytic thrombocytopenia, so the T cells may come from the graft donor. CDR3s include the opening cysteine and the closing phenylalanine or tryptophan. Each record gives: CDR3 length, clone size, V gene, J gene, D gene, CDR3 protein, CDR3 DNA. The D gene is left open where the match is weak. Only part of the rows carry a size: once, few, many, or a class if the clone is expanded.

>13|-|TRBV12-3/TRBV12-4|TRBJ2-7|TRBD2
CASSAGTTGGQYF
TGTGCCAGCAGTGCCGGGACCACGGGAGGGCAGTACTTC
>13|many|TRBV5-1|TRBJ2-7|-
CASSPTAGYEQYF
TGCGCCAGCAGCCCCACGGCGGGCTACGAGCAGTACTTC
>12|many|TRBV12-3/TRBV12-4|TRBJ2-7|-
CASSLVSYEQYF
TGTGCCAGCAGTTTAGTGAGCTACGAGCAGTACTTC
>13|-|TRBV11-2|TRBJ1-6|-
CASSLGTVSPLHF
TGTGCCAGCAGCTTAGGGACAGTTTCACCCCTCCACTTT
>15|many|TRBV7-3|TRBJ1-1|-
CASSLAGGAWTEAFF
TGTGCCAGCAGCTTAGCCGGGGGGGCGTGGACTGAAGCTTTCTTT
>14|few|TRBV6-5|TRBJ2-5|TRBD2
CASSWTSGGETQYF
TGTGCCAGCAGTTGGACTAGCGGGGGGGAGACCCAGTACTTC
>12|many|TRBV5-1|TRBJ2-1|-
CASSLMAGEQFF
TGCGCCAGCAGCTTAATGGCGGGTGAGCAGTTCTTC
>13|many|TRBV7-2|TRBJ2-5|-
CASSFRVQETQYF
TGTGCCAGCAGCTTTCGGGTCCAAGAGACCCAGTACTTC
>13|many|TRBV12-3/TRBV12-4|TRBJ2-5|-
CASTERTEETQYF
TGTGCCAGCACCGAACGAACAGAAGAGACCCAGTACTTC
>13|-|TRBV24-1|TRBJ1-5|TRBD1
CATTTGPNQPQHF
TGTGCCACCACGACAGGGCCCAATCAGCCCCAGCATTTT
>15|many|TRBV20-1|TRBJ2-7|TRBD1
CSAPARDRGNYEQYF
TGCAGTGCCCCCGCCCGGGACAGGGGCAACTACGAGCAGTACTTC
>14|few|TRBV27|TRBJ2-1|TRBD1
CASPTGPEDNEQFF
TGTGCCAGTCCGACAGGGCCTGAGGACAATGAGCAGTTCTTC
>13|few|TRBV20-1|TRBJ1-5|-
CSATRQPNQPQHF
TGCAGTGCTACCAGACAGCCTAATCAGCCCCAGCATTTT
>17|many|TRBV5-6|TRBJ2-7|TRBD1
CASSGSHGQGAIYEQYF
TGTGCCAGCAGCGGGTCCCATGGACAGGGGGCTATTTACGAGCAGTACTTC
>15|many|TRBV12-3/TRBV12-4|TRBJ1-3|-
CASSYPLRAGNTIYF
TGTGCCAGCAGTTACCCTTTGAGGGCCGGAAACACCATATATTTT
>15|-|TRBV20-1|TRBJ2-2|TRBD1
CSAPGQGAGTGELFF
TGCAGTGCTCCCGGACAGGGGGCTGGTACCGGGGAGCTGTTTTTT
>13|few|TRBV20-1|TRBJ2-7|-
CSAMSGAHDEQYF
TGCAGTGCTATGTCAGGGGCGCATGACGAGCAGTACTTC
>14|many|TRBV7-9|TRBJ2-2|-
CASSYGSATGELFF
TGTGCCAGCAGCTACGGGAGTGCCACCGGGGAGCTGTTTTTT
>15|many|TRBV18|TRBJ2-3|TRBD1
CASSPQGAQGDTQYF
TGTGCCAGCTCACCACAGGGGGCGCAGGGAGATACGCAGTATTTT
>17|-|TRBV7-6|TRBJ1-6|TRBD1
CASSKGAASSYNSPLHF
TGTGCCAGCAGCAAGGGGGCCGCGAGCTCCTATAATTCACCCCTCCACTTT
>16|many|TRBV12-3/TRBV12-4|TRBJ2-3|-
CASSFSPGSGTDTQYF
TGTGCCAGCAGTTTTTCGCCGGGGAGTGGCACAGATACGCAGTATTTT
>13|many|TRBV11-2|TRBJ2-7|-
CASSLPVFNEQYF
TGTGCCAGCAGCTTACCCGTTTTTAACGAGCAGTACTTC
>13|many|TRBV20-1|TRBJ2-1|TRBD1
CSATTGKGREQFF
TGCAGTGCAACGACAGGGAAAGGCCGTGAGCAGTTCTTC
>16|many|TRBV5-4|TRBJ2-3|-
CASSAFAGPTTDTQYF
TGTGCCAGCAGCGCGTTTGCGGGGCCAACTACAGATACGCAGTATTTT
>14|many|TRBV7-8|TRBJ2-1|TRBD1
CASSPTGADNEQFF
TGTGCCAGCAGTCCGACAGGGGCTGACAATGAGCAGTTCTTC
>15|-|TRBV15|TRBJ2-3|-
CATSSDGRSTDTQYF
TGTGCCACCAGCAGTGACGGACGGAGCACAGATACGCAGTATTTT
>15|-|TRBV30|TRBJ2-5|-
CAWSVTTGGGETQSF
TGTGCCTGGAGTGTAACCACAGGGGGGGGTGAGACCCAGTCCTTC
>15|many|TRBV5-1|TRBJ2-3|TRBD1
CASSFWDRDTDTQYF
TGCGCCAGCAGCTTCTGGGACAGGGACACAGATACGCAGTATTTT